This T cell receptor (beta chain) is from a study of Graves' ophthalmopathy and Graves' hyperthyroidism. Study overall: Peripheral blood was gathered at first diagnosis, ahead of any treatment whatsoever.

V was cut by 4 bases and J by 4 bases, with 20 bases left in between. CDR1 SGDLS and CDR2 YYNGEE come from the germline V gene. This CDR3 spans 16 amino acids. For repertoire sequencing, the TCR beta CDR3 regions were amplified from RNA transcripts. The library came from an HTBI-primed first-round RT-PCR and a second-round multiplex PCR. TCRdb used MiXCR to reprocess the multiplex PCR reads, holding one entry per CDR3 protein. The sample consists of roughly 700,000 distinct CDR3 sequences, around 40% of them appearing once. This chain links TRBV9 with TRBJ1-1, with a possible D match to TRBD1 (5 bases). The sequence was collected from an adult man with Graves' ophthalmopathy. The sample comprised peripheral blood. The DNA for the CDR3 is TGTGCCAGCAGCCAAGATGGGGACCCGGGGGGCACTGAAGCTTTCTTT. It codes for CASSQDGDPGGTEAFF.